The present T cell receptor beta chain was sequenced within a study of post-analysis software for immune sequencing data. About the research overall: Relapsing-remitting, secondary progressive and progressive-relapsing multiple sclerosis were all included among the disease courses. General study findings and limits: In patients, TRBV5-6, TRBV5-1 and TRBV20-1 belonged to five TRBV segments found more frequently than in controls. For normalized Chao1 diversity, multiple sclerosis patients scored significantly lower than controls did.

Researchers reported that TCR beta cDNA libraries carried unique molecular identifiers. Each CDR3 protein is one row after TCRdb ran MiXCR on the PCR reads. The sample records approximately 350,000 distinct CDR3 sequences, 30% to 45% being singletons. In this sample, this clonotype turned up many times. Its antigen is unidentified. The V end lost 4 bases, the J end lost 6 bases, and 25 bases lay between the germline ends. Germline CDR1 MGHRA, CDR2 YSYEKL. The CDR3 has 18 residues. The chain has TRBV4-1 and TRBJ2-1; weak D call: TRBD2 (6 bases). The receptor's source is a girl aged 5-17 years with multiple sclerosis. Sequences were obtained from blood. The CDR3 loop is CASSPDLILRGPGNEQFF. Written as DNA, the CDR3 is TGCGCCAGCAGCCCTGACCTGATTTTGCGGGGACCAGGCAATGAGCAGTTCTTC.